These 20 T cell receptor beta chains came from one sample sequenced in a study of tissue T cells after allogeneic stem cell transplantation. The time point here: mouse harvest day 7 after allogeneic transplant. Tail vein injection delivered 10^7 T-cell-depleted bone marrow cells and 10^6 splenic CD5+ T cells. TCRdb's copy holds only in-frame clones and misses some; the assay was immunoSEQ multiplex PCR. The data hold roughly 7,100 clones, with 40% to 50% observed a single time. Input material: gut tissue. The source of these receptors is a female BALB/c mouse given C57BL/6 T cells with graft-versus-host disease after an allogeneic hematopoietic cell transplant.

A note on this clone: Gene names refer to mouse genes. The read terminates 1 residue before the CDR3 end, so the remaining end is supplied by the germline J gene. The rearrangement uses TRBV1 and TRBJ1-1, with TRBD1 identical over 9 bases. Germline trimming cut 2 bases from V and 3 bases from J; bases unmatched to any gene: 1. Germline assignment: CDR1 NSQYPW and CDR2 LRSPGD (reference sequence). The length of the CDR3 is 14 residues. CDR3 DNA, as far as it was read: TGCACCTGCAGTGCACGGACAGGGGACACAGAAGTCTTC. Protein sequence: CTCSARTGDTEVF. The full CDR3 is CTCSARTGDTEVFF.

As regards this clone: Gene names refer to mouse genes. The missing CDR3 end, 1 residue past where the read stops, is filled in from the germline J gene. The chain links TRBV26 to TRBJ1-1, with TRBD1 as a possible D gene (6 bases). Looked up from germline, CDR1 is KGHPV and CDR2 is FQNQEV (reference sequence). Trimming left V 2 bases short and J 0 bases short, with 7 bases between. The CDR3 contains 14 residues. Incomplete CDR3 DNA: TGTGCCAGCAGTCTGGGGGGCCCAAACACAGAAGTCTTC. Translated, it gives CASSLGGPNTEVF. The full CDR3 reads CASSLGGPNTEVFF.

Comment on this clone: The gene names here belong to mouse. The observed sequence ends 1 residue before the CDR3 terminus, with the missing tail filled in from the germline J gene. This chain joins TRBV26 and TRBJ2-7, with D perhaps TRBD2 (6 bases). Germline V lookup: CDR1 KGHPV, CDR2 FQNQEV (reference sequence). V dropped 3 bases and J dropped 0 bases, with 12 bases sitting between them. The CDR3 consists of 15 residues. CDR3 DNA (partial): TGTGCCAGCAGTCTCGGGTGGGGGTACTCCTATGAACAGTAC. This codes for CASSLGWGYSYEQY. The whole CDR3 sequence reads CASSLGWGYSYEQYF.

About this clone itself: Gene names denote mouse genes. Incomplete CDR3 DNA: TGTGCCAGCAGTCCACAGGGTGGTGAACAGTAC. This codes for CASSPQGGEQY. The full CDR3 is CASSPQGGEQYF. The chain employs TRBV26 and TRBJ2-7, with D perhaps TRBD1 (6 bases). The read halts 1 residue ahead of the CDR3 end, with the missing end drawn from the germline J gene. The germline CDR1 and CDR2 sequences are KGHPV and FQNQEV (reference sequence). The CDR3 is 12 amino acids. V lost 4 bases and J lost 6, with 10 bases in between.

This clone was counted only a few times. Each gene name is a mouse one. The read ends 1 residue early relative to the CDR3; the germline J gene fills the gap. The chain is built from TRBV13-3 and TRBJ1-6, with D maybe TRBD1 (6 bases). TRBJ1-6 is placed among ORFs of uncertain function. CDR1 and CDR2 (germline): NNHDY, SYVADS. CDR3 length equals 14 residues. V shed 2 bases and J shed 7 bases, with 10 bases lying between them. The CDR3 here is CASSEGGRNSPLYF. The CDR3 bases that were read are TGTGCCAGCAGTGAGGGGGGGCGGAATTCGCCCCTCTAC.

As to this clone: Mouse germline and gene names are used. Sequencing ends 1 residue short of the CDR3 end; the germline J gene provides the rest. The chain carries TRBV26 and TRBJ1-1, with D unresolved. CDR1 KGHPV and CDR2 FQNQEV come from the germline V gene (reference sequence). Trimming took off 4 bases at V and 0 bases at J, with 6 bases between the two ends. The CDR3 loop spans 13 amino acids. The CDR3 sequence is CASSQLANTEVFF. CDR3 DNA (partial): TGTGCCAGCAGTCAGCTTGCAAACACAGAAGTCTTC.

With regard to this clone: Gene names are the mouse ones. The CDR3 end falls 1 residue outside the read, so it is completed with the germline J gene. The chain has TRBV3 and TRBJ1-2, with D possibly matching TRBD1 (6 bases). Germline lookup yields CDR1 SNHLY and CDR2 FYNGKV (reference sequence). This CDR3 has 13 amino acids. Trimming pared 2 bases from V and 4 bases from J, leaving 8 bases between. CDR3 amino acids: CASSLTGSSDYTF. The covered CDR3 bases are TGTGCCAGCAGCTTAACAGGGAGCTCCGACTACACC.

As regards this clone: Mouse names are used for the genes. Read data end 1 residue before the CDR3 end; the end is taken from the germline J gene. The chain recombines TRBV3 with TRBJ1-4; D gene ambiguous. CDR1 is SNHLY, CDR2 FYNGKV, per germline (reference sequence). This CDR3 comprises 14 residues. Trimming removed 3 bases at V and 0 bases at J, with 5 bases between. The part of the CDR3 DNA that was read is TGTGCCAGCAGCTTGAGCATTTCCAACGAAAGATTATTT. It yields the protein CASSLSISNERLF. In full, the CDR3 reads CASSLSISNERLFF. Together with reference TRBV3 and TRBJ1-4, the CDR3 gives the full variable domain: GPKVLQIPSHQIIDMGQMVTLNCDPVSNHLYFYWYKQILGQQMEFLVNFYNGKVMEKSKLFKDQFSVERPDGSYFTLKIQPTALEDSAVYFCASSLSISNERLFFGHGTKLSVL.

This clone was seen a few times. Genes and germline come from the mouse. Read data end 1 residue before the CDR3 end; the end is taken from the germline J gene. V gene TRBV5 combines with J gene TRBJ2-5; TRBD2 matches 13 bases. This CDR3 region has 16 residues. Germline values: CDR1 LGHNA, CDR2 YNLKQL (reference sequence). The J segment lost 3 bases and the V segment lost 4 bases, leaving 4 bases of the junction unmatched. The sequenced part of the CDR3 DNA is TGTGCCAGCAGCCCTCGGACTGGGGGGGCGCAAGACACCCAGTAC. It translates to CASSPRTGGAQDTQY. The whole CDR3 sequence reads CASSPRTGGAQDTQYF.

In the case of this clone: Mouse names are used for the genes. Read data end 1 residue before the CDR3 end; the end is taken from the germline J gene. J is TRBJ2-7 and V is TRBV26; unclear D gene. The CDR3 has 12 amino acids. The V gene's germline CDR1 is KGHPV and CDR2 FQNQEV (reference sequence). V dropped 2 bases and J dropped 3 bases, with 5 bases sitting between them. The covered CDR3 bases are TGTGCCAGCAGTCTGAAGGGCTATGAACAGTAC. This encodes CASSLKGYEQY. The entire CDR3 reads CASSLKGYEQYF.

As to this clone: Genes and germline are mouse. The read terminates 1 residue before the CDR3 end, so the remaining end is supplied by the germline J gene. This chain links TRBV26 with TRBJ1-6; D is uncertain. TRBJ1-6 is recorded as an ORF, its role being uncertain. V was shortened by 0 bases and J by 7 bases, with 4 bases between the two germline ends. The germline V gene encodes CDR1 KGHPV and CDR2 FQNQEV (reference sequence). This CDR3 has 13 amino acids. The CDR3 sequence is CASSLSGNSPLYF. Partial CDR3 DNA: TGTGCCAGCAGTCTGTCGGGGAATTCGCCCCTCTAC.

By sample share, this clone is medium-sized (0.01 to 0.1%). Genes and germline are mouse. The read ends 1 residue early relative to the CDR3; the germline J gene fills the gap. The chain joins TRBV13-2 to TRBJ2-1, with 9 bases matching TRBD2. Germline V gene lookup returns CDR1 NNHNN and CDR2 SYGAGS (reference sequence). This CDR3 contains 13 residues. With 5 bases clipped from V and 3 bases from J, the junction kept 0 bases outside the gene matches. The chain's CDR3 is CASGTGGYAEQFF. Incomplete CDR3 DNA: TGTGCCAGCGGGACTGGGGGCTATGCTGAGCAGTTC.

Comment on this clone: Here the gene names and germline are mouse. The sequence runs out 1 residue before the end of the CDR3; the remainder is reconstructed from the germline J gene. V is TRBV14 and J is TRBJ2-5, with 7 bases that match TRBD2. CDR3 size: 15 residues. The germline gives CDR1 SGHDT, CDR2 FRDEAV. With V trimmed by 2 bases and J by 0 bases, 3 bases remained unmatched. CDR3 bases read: TGTGCCAGCAGTTTGGTGGGGGGTAACCAAGACACCCAGTAC. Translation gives CASSLVGGNQDTQY. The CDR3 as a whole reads CASSLVGGNQDTQYF.

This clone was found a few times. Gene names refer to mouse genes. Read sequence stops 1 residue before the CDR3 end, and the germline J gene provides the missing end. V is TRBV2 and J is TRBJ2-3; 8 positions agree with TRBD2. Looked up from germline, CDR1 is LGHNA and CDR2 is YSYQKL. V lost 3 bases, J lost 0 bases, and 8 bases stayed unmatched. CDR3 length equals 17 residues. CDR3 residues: CASSHAYWGTSAETLYF. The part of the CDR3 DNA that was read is TGTGCCAGCAGCCATGCTTACTGGGGGACTAGTGCAGAAACGCTGTAT.

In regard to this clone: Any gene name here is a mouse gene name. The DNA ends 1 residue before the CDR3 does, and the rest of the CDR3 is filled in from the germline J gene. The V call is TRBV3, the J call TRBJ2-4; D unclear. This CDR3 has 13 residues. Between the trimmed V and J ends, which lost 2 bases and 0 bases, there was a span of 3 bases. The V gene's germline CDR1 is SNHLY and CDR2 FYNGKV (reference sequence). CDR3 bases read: TGTGCCAGCAGCTTAAGCAGTCAAAACACCTTGTAC. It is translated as CASSLSSQNTLY. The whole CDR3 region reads CASSLSSQNTLYF.

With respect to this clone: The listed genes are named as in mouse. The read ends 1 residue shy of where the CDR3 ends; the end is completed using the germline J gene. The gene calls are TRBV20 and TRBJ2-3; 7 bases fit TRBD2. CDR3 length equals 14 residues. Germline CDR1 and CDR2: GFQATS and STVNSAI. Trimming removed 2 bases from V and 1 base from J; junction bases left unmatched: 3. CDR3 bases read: TGTGGTGCTAGGAGATGGGGGGGTGCAGAAACGCTGTAT. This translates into CGARRWGGAETLY. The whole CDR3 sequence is CGARRWGGAETLYF.

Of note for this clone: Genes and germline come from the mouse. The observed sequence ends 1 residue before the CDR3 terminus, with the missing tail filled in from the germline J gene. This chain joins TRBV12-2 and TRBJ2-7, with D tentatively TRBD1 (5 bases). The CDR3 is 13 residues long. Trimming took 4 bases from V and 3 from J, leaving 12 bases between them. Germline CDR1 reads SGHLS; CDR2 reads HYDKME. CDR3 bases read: TGTGCCAGCTCCCTCGGACAACTCTATGAACAGTAC. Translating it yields CASSLGQLYEQY. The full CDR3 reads CASSLGQLYEQYF. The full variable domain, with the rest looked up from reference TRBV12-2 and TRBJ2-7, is NSGVVQSPRYIIKGKGERSILKCIPISGHLSVAWYQQTQGQELKFFIQHYDKMERDKGNLPSRFSVQQFDDYHSEMNMSALELEDSAVYFCASSLGQLYEQYFGPGTRLTVL.

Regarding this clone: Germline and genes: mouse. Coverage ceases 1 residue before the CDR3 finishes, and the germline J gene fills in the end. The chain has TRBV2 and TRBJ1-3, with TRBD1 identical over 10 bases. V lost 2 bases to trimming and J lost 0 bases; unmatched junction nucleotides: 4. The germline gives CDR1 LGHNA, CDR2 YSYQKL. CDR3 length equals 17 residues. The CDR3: CASSQPGQGLSGNTLYF. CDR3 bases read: TGTGCCAGCAGCCAACCGGGACAGGGGCTTTCTGGAAATACGCTCTAT.

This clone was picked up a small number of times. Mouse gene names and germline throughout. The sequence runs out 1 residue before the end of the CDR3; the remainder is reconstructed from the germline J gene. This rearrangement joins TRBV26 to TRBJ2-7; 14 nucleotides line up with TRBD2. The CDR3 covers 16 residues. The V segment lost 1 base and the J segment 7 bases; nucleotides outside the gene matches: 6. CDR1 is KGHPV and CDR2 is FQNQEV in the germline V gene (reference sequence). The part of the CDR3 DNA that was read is TGTGCCAGCAGTCTGTTGGGACTGGGGGGGCGCGAGGAACAGTAC. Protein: CASSLLGLGGREEQY. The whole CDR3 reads CASSLLGLGGREEQYF.

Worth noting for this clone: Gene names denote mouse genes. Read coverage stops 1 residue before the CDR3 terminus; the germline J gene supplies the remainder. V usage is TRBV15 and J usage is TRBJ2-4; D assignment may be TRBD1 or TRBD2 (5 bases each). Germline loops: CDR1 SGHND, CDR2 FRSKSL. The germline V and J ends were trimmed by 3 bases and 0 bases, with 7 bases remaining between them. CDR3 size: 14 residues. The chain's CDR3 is CASSFGGSQNTLYF. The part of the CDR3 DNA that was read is TGTGCCAGCAGTTTCGGGGGTAGTCAAAACACCTTGTAC.